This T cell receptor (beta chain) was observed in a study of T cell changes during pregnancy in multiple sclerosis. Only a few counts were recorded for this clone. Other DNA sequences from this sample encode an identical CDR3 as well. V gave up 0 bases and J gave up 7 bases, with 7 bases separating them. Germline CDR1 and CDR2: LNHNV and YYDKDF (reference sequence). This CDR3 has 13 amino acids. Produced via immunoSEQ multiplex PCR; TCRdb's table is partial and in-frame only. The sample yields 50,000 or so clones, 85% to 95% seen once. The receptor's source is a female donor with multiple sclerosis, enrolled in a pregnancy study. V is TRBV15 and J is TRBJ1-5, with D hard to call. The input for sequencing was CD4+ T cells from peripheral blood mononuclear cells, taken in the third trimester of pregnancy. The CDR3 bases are TGTGCCACCAGCAGAGAGCGTCGACAGCCCCAGCATTTT. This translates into CATSRERRQPQHF. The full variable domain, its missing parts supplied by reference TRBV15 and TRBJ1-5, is DAMVIQNPRYQVTQFGKPVTLSCSQTLNHNVMYWYQQKSSQAPKLLFHYYDKDFNNEADTPDNFQSRRPNTSFCFLDIRSPGLGDTAMYLCATSRERRQPQHFGDGTRLSIL.